This paragraph reports one T cell receptor (beta chain). Its antigen is currently unknown. From the 5' RACE reads, TCRdb called clonotypes with MiXCR, one entry per CDR3 protein. The sample has 250,000 to 350,000 distinct CDR3 sequences, 6.5% to 9.5% seen once; the top ten hold approximately 2.1%. The data stem from a study of identical twins. The length of the CDR3 is 15 residues. Germline V lookup: CDR1 MNHEY, CDR2 SMNVEV (reference sequence). Germline trimming cut 5 bases from V and 5 bases from J; bases unmatched to any gene: 5. Overall study results and limits: Fewer insertions were carried by abundant cord blood beta clonotypes, but none was seen in memory repertoires.

Donors were all healthy Caucasians. These data were also reused for a study on yellow fever vaccine responses in identical twins.

This receptor was identified in a woman aged 18-29 years in good health. What was sequenced was memory (CD45RO+) T cells sorted from blood. The chain combines TRBV27 with TRBJ2-2, with 10 bases matching TRBD1. CDR3 amino acids: CASSRQGAITGELFF. CDR3 in DNA: TGTGCCAGCAGTAGACAGGGGGCGATTACCGGGGAGCTGTTTTTT.